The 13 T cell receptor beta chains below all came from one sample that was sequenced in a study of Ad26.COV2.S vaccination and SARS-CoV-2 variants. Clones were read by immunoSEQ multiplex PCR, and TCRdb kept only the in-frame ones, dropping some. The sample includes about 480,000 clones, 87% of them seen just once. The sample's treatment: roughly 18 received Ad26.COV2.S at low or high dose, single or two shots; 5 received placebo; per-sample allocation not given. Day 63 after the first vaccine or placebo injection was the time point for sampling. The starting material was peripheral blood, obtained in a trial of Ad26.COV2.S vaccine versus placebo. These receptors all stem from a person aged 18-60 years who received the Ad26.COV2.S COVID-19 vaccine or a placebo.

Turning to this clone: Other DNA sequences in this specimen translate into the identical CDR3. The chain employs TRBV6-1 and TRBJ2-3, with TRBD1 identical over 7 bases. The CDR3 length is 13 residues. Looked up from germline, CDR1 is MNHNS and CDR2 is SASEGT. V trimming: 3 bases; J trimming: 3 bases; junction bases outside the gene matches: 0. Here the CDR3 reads CASSDRGTDTQYF. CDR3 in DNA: TGTGCCAGCAGTGACAGGGGGACAGATACGCAGTATTTT.

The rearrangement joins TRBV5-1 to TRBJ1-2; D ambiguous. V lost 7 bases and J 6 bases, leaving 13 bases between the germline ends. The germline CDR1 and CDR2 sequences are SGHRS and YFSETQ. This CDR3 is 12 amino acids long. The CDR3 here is CASSPREDGYTF. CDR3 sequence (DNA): TGCGCCAGCTCCCCCCGGGAGGATGGCTACACCTTC.

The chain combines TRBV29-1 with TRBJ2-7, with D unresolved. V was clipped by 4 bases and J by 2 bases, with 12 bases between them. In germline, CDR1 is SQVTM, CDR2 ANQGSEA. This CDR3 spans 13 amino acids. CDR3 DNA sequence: TGCAGCGTTGGCAGGCCACCAGCCTACGAGCAGTACTTC. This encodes CSVGRPPAYEQYF.

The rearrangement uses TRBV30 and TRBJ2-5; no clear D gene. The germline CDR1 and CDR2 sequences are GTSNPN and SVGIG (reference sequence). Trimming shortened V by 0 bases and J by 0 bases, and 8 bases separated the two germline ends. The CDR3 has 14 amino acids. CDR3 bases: TGTGCCTGGAGTGTACGAAGAAACCAAGAGACCCAGTACTTC. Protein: CAWSVRRNQETQYF.

The CDR3 sequence: CASSLGVGMNTEAFF. The DNA of the CDR3 is TGTGCCAGCAGTTTAGGGGTCGGCATGAACACTGAAGCTTTCTTT. This rearrangement joins TRBV27 to TRBJ1-1, with D unresolved. The CDR3 has 15 amino acids. V was trimmed by 2 bases and J by 0 bases, leaving 10 bases between them. CDR1 is MNHEY and CDR2 is SMNVEV in the germline V gene (reference sequence).

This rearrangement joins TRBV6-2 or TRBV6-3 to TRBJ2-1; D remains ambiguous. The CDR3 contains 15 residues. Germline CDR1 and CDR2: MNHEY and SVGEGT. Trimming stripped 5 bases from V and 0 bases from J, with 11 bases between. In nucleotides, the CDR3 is TGTGCCAGCAGTCCACTAATGAGCTCCTACAATGAGCAGTTCTTC. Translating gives CASSPLMSSYNEQFF.

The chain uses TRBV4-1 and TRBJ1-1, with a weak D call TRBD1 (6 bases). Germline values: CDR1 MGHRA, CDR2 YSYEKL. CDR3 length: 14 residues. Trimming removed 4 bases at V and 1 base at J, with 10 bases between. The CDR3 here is CASSRDRRNTEAFF. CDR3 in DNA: TGCGCCAGCAGCCGAGACAGGCGGAACACTGAAGCTTTCTTT.

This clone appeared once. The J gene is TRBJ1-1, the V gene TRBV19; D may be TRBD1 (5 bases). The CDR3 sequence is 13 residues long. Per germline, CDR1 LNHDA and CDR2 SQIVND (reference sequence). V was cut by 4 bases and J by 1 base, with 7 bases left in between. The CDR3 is CASSTDTNTEAFF. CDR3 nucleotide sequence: TGTGCCAGTAGTACGGACACGAACACTGAAGCTTTCTTT.

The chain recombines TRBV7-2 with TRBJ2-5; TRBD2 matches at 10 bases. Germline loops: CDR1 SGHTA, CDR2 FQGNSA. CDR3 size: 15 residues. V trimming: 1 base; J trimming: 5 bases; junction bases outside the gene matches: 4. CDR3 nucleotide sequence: TGTGCCAGCAGCTTAGTGGGACTAGCGAGGGAGACCCAGTACTTC. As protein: CASSLVGLARETQYF.

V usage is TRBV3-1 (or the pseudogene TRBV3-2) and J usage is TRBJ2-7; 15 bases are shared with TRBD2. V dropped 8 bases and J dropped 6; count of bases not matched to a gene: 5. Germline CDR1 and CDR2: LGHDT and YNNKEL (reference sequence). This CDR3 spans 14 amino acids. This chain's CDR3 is CASGMGLAGGEQYF. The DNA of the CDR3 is TGTGCCAGCGGGATGGGACTAGCGGGAGGCGAGCAGTACTTC.

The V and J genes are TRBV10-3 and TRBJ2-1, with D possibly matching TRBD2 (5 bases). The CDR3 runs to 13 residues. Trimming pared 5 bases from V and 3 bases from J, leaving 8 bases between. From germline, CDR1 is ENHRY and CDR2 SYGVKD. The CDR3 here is CAISRGSYNEQFF. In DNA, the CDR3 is TGTGCCATCAGTAGAGGGAGCTACAATGAGCAGTTCTTC.

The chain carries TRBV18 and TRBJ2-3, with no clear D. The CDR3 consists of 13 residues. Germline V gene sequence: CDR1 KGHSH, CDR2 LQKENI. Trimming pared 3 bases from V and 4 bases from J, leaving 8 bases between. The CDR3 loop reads CASSPTQPDTQYF. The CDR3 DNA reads TGTGCCAGCTCACCGACTCAGCCAGATACGCAGTATTTT.

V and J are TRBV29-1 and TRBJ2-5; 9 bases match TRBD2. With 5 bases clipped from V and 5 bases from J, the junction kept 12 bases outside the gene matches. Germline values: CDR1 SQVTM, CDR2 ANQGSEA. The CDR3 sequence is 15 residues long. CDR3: CSVSISGSILETQYF. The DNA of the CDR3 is TGCAGCGTTTCCATTAGCGGGAGTATTTTGGAGACCCAGTACTTC.